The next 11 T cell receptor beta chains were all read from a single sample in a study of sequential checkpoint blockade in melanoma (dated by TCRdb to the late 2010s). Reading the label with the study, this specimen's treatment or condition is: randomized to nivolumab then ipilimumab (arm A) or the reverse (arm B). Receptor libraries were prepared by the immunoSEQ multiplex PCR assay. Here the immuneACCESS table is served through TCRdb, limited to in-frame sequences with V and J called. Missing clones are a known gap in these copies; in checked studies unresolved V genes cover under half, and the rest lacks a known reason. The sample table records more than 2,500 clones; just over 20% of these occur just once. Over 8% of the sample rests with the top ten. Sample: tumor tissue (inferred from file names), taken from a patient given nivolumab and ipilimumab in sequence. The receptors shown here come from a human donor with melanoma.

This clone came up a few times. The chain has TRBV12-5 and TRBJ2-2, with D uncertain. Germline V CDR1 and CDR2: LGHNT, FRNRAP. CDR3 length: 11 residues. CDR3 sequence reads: CASNKDGELFF. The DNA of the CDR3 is TGTGCCAGCAACAAAGACGGGGAGCTGTTTTTT.

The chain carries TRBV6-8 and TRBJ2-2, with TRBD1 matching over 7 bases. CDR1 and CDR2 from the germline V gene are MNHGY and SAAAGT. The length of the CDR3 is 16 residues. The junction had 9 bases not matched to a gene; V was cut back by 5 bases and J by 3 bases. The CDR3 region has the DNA TGTGCCAGCAGTGTAGTCGGGACAGAACACACCGGGGAGCTGTTTTTT. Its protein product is CASSVVGTEHTGELFF.

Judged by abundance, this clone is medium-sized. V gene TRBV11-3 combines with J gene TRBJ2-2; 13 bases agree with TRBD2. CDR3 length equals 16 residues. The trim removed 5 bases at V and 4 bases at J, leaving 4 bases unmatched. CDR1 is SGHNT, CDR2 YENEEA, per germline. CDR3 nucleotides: TGTGCCAGCAGCACGGGACTAGCGGGATTCACCGGGGAGCTGTTTTTT. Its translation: CASSTGLAGFTGELFF.

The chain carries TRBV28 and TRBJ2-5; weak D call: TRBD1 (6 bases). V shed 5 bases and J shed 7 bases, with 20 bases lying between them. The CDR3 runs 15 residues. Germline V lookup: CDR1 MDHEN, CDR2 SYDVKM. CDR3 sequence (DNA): TGTGCCAGCAGTCGACAGTCACAGGGCCTGTGGACCCAGTACTTC. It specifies CASSRQSQGLWTQYF.

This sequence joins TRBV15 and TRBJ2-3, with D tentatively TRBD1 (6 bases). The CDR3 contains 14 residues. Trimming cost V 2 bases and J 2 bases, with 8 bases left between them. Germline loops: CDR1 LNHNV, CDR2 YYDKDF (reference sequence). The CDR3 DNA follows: TGTGCCACCAGCAGAACAGGGACCACAGATACGCAGTATTTT. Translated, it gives CATSRTGTTDTQYF.

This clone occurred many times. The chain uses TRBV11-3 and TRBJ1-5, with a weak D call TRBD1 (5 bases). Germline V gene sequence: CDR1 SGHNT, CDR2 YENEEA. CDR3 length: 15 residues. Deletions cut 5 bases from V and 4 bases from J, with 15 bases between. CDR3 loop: CASSGPGRENQPQHF. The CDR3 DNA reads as TGTGCCAGCAGCGGGCCGGGACGGGAAAATCAGCCCCAGCATTTT.

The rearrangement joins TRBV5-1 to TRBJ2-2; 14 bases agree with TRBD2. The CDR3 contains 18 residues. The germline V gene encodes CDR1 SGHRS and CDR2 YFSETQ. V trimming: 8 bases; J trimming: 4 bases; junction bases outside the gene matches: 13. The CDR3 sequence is CASRPGLAGETGTGELFF. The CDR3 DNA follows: TGCGCCAGTCGTCCGGGACTAGCGGGAGAAACTGGCACCGGGGAGCTGTTTTTT.

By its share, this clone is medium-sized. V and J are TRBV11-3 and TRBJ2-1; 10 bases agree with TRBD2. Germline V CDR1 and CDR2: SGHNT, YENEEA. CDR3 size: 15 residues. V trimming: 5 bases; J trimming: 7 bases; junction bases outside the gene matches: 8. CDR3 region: CASSISGRGQNEQFF. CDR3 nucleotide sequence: TGTGCCAGCAGCATCAGCGGGAGGGGACAGAATGAGCAGTTCTTC.

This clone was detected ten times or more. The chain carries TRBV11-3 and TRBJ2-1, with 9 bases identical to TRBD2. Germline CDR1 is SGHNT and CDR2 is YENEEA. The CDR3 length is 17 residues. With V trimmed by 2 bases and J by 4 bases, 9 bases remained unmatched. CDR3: CASSLFSGSPSYNEQFF. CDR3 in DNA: TGTGCCAGCAGCTTATTTAGCGGGAGTCCCTCGTACAATGAGCAGTTCTTC.

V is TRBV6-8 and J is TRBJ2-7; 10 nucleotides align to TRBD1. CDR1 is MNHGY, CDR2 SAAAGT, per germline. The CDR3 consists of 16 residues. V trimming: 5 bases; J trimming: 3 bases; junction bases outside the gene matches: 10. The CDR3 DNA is TGTGCCAGCAGTGGGATCCGGGACAGGGGTGACTACGAGCAGTACTTC. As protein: CASSGIRDRGDYEQYF.

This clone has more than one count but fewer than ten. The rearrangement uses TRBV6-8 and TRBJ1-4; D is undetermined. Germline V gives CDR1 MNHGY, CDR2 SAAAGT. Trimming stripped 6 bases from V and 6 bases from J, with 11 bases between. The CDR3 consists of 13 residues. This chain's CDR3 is CASRRGIDEKLFF. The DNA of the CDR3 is TGTGCCAGCAGACGGGGAATAGATGAAAAACTGTTTTTT.